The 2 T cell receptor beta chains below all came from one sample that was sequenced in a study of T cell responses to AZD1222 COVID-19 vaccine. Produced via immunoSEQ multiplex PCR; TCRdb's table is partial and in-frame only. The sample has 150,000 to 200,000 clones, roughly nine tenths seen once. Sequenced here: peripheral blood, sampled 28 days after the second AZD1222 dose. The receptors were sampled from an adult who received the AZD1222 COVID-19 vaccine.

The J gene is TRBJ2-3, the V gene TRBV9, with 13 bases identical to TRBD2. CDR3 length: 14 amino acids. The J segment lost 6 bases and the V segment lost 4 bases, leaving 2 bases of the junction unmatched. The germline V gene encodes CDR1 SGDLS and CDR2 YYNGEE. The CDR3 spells CASSTSGGDDTQYF. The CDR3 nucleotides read TGTGCCAGCAGCACTAGCGGGGGGGATGATACGCAGTATTTT.

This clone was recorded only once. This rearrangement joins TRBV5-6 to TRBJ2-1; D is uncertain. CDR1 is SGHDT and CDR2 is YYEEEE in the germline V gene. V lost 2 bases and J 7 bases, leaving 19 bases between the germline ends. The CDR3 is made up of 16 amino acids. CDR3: CASSLEGPWAPNEQFF. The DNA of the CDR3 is TGTGCCAGCAGCTTAGAAGGGCCCTGGGCCCCTAATGAGCAGTTCTTC.